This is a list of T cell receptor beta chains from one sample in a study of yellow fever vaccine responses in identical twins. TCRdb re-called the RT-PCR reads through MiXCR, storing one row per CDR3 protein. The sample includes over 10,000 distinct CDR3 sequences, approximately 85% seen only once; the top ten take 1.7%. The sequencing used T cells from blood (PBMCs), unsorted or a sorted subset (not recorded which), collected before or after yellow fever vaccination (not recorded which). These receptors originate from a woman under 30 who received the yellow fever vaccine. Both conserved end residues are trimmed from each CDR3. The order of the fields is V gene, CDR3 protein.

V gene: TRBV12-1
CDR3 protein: ASSFARVTNEKLF

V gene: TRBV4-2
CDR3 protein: ASSFGLAGVTDTQY

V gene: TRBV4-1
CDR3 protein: ASSQDEWRNYGYT

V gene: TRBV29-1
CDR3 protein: SVNQGNEQY

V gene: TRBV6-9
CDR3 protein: ASSTASGPTGTGELF

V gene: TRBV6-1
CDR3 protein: ASRPGVFQPQH

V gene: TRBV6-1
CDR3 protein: ASRPETTRAGFTEAF

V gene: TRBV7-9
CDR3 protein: ASSTGLAGLDTQY

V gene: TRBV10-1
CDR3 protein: ASSEVVAGVNEQF

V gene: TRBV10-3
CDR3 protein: AITPGYEQY

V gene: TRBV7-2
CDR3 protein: ASSLGAPSTDTQY

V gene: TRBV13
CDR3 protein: ASSPRDRAKETQY

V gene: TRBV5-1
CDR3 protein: ASISGPGVNSPLH

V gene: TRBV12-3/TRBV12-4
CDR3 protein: ASRGPNTGELF

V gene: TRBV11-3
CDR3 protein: ASNAGGYNEQF

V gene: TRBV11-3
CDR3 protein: ASSLGVSGGGEQF

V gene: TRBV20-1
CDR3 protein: SATLGGGSYNEQF

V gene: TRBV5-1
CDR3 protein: ASSLAWGNTEAF

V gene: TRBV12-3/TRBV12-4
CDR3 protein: ASSQTSGGSYEQY

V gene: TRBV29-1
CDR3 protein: SALAGGGTDTQY

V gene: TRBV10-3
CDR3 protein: AISESSGRQH

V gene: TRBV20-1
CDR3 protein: SARELQTRWVTDTQY

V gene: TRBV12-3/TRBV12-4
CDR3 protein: ASRRQGAKYGYT

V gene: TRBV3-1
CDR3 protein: ASSLWAGYNEQF

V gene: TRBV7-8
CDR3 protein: ASSFAGPNTGELF

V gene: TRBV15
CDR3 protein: ATIREPGEGQY

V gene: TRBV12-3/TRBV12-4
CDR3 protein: ASSPGFEAF

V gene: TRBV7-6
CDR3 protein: ASSLFPLTDTQY

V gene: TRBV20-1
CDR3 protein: SASPDGAAYEQY

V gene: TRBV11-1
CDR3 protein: ASSLGDFYEQY

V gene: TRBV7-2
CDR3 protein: ASSLVLAASYEQY

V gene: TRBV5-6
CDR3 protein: ASSLGASGMEETQY

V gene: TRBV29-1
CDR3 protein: SGGGQVTYEQY

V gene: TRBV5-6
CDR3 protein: ASSLRVTGARNEKLF

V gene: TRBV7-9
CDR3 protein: ASSLGPNYGYT

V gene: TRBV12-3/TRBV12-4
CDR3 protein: ASREGTSRYNEQF

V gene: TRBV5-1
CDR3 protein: ASSQQGQGDTGELF

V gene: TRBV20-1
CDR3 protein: SAKEGREVGPLH

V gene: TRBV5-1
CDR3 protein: ASSLGDRDDQPQH

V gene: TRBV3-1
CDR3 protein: ASSQVDRTYEQY

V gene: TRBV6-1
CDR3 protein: ASSRQGERYT

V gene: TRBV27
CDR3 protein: ASSGIEGNEQF

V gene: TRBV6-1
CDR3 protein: ASSVRQTYNEQF

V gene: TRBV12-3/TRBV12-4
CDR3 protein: ASSGGTSGYNEQF

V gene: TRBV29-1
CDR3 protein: SVEYSAIQPYNEQF

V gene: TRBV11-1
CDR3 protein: ASSLVDEQY

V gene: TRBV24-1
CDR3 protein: ATSVSPRLISGNEQF